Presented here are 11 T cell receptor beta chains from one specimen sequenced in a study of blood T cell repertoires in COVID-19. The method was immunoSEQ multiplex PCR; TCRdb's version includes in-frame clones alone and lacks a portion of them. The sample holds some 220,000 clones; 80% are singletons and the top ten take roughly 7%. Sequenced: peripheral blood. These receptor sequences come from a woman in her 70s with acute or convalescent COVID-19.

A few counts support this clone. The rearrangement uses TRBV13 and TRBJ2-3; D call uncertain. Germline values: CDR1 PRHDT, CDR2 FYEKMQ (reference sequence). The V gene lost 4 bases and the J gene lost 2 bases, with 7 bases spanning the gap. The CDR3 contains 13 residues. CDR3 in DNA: TGTGCCAGCAGCTCCACATACACAGATACGCAGTATTTT. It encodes CASSSTYTDTQYF.

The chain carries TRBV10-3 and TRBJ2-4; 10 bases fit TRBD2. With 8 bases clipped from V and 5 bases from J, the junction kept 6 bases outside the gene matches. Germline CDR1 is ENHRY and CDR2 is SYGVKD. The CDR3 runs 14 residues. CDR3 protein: CAISNSGGENIQYF. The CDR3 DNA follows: TGTGCCATCTCGAACAGCGGGGGGGAAAACATTCAGTACTTC.

CDR3 DNA sequence: TGTGCCAGCAGTCTAGACAGGACCAGCTCTGGGGCCAACGTCCTGACTTTC. As protein: CASSLDRTSSGANVLTF. The rearrangement uses TRBV6-6 and TRBJ2-6; D may be TRBD1 (6 bases). The V end was cut by 5 bases, the J end by 0 bases, with 14 bases between. The CDR3 is 17 amino acids. The germline gives CDR1 MNHNY, CDR2 SVGAGI (reference sequence).

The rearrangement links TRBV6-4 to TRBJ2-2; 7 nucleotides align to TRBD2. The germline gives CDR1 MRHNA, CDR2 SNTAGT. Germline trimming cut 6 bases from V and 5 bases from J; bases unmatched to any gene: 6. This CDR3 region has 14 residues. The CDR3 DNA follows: TGTGCCAGCAGCCAAGGGGAGGGGACCGGGGAGCTGTTTTTT. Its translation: CASSQGEGTGELFF.

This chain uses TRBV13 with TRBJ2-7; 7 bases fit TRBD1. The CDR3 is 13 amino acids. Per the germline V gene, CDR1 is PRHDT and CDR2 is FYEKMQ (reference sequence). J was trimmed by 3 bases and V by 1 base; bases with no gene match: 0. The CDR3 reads CASSLDRGYEQYF. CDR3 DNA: TGTGCCAGCAGCTTAGACAGGGGCTACGAGCAGTACTTC.

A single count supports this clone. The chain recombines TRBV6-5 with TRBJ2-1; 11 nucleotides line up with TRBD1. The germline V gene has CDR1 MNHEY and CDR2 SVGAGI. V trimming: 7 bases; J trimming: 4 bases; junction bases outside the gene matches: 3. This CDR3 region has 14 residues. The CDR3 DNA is TGTGCCAGCAACCGGGACAGGGGGTACAATGAGCAGTTCTTC. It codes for CASNRDRGYNEQFF.

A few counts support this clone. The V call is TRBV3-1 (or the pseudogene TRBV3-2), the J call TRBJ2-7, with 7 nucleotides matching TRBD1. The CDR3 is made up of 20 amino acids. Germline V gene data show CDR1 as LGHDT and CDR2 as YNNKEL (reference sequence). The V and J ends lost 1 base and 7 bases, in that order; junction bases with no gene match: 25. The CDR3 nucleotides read TGTGCCAGCAGCCAAGGGGCGAGGGGGCCTTGCGGGTTACCGTATAGGGAGCAGTACTTC. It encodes CASSQGARGPCGLPYREQYF.

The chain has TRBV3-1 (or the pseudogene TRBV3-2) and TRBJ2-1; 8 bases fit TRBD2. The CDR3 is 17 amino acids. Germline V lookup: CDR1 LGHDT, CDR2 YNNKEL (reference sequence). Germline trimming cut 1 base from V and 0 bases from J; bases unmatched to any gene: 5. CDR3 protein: CASSQVSGVGSYNEQFF. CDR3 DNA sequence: TGTGCCAGCAGCCAAGTTAGCGGGGTAGGCTCCTACAATGAGCAGTTCTTC.

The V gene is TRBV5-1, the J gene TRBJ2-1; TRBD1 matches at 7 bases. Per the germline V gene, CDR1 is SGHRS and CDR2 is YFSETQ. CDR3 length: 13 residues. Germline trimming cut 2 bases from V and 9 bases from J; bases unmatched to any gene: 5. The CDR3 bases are TGCGCCAGCAGCTTAGACAGGGCCCCTGAGCAGTTCTTC. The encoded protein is CASSLDRAPEQFF.

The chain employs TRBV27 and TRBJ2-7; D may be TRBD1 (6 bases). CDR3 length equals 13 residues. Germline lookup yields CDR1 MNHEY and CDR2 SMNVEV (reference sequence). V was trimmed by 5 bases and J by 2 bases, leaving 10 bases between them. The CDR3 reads CASSIQGAYEQYF. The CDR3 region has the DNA TGTGCCAGCAGTATACAGGGAGCCTACGAGCAGTACTTC.

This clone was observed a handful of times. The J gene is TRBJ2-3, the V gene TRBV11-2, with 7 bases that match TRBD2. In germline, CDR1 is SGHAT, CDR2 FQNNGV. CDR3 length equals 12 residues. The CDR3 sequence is CAGGEGYDTQYF. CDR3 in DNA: TGTGCGGGAGGGGAGGGATATGATACGCAGTATTTT. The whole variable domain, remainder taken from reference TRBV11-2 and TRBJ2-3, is EAGVAQSPRYKIIEKRQSVAFWCNPISGHATLYWYQQILGQGPKLLIQFQNNGVVDDSQLPKDRFSAERLKGVDSTLKIQPAKLEDSAVYLCAGGEGYDTQYFGPGTRLTVL.